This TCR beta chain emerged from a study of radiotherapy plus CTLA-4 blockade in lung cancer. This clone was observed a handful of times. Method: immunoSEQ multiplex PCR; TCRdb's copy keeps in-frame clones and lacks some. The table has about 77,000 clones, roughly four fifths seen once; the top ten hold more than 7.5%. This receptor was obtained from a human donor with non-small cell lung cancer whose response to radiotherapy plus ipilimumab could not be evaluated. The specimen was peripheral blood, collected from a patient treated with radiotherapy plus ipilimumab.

The CDR3, as DNA: TGCAGCGTTGGTCCACAGGGAGCCAACGTCCTGACTTTC. Translating gives CSVGPQGANVLTF. This chain links TRBV29-1 with TRBJ2-6; a weak D match, TRBD1 (6 bases). Trimming removed 4 bases from V and 7 bases from J, with 11 bases in between. This CDR3 contains 13 residues. CDR1 and CDR2 from the germline V gene are SQVTM and ANQGSEA.